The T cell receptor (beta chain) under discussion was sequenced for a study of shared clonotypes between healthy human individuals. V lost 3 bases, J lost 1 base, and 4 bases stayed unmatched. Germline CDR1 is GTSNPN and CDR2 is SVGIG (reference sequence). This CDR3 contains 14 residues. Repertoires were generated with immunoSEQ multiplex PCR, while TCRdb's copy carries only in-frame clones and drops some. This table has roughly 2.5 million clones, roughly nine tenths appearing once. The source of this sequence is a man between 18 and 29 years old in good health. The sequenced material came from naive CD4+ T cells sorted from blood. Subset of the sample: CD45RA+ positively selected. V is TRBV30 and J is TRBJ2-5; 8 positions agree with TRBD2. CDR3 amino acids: CAWSKGTSQETQYF. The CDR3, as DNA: TGTGCCTGGAGCAAAGGGACTAGCCAAGAGACCCAGTACTTC. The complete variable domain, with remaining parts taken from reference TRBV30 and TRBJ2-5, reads SQTIHQWPATLVQPVGSPLSLECTVEGTSNPNLYWYRQAAGRGLQLLFYSVGIGQISSEVPQNLSASRPQDRQFILSSKKLLLSDSGFYLCAWSKGTSQETQYFGPGTRLLVL.